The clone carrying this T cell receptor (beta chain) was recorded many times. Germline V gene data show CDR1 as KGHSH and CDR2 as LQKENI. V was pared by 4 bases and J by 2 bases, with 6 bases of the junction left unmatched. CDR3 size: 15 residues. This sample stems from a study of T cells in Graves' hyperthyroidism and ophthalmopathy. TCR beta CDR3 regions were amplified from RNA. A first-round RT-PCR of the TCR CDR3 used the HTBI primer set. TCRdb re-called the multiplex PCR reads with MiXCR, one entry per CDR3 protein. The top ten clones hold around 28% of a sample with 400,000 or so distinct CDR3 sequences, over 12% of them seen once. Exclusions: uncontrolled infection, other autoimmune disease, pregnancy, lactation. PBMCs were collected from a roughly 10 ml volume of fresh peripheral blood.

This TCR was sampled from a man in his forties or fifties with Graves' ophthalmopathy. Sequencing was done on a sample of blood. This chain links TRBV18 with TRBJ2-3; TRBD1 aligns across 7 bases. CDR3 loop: CASSLGQVLTDTQYF. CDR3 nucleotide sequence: TGTGCCAGCTCACTAGGACAGGTTCTCACAGATACGCAGTATTTT.